One sample yielded the 18 T cell receptor beta chains listed below, sequenced in a study of shared clonotypes between healthy human individuals. The data were produced by immunoSEQ multiplex PCR, yet TCRdb's version contains in-frame clones alone and is incomplete. The table shows around 2.5 million clones, with 90% to 95% occurring only once. Input material: naive CD4+ T cells from PBMCs. The subset: CD45RA+ positively selected. These receptors all stem from a man younger than 35 in good health. Some clones in this sample may be carry-over from other donors' samples.

This chain connects TRBV6-1 to TRBJ1-2; no definite D call. Trimming took 4 bases from V and 3 from J, leaving 9 bases between them. This CDR3 has 13 residues. Germline V gene sequence: CDR1 MNHNS, CDR2 SASEGT. Written as DNA, the CDR3 is TGTGCCAGCAGTGGTTGGCAGCACTATGGCTACACCTTC. This codes for CASSGWQHYGYTF.

The sample holds one count of this clone. The J gene is TRBJ2-1, the V gene TRBV19; D is unclear. V was clipped by 1 base and J by 7 bases, with 11 bases between them. The germline CDR1 and CDR2 sequences are LNHDA and SQIVND (reference sequence). This CDR3 spans 14 amino acids. This CDR3 reads CASSIARAVNEQFF. The CDR3 DNA reads as TGTGCCAGTAGTATAGCACGTGCTGTAAATGAGCAGTTCTTC.

The chain uses TRBV11-2 and TRBJ1-1; D is unclear. V was pared by 4 bases and J by 8 bases, with 8 bases between. The CDR3 is 11 residues long. Germline-derived CDR1 and CDR2 are SGHAT and FQNNGV. Here the CDR3 reads CASSSGREAFF. CDR3 sequence (DNA): TGTGCCAGCAGCTCCGGACGGGAAGCTTTCTTT.

The CDR3 DNA sequence: TGTGCCAGCAGTCCAGATGGGACAGGAGGAGAGACCCAGTACTTC. Encoded protein: CASSPDGTGGETQYF. The chain employs TRBV2 and TRBJ2-5; TRBD1 matches 8 bases. Trimming removed 5 bases from V and 4 bases from J; junction bases left unmatched: 9. Germline values: CDR1 SNHLY, CDR2 FYNNEI. The CDR3 consists of 15 residues.

This clone was seen once. This chain joins TRBV19 and TRBJ2-7, with D possibly being TRBD1 (7 bases). The CDR3 extends over 12 amino acids. In germline, CDR1 is LNHDA, CDR2 SQIVND (reference sequence). The V gene lost 8 bases and the J gene lost 6 bases, with 14 bases spanning the gap. The CDR3 bases are TGTGCCAGTTCATGGCAGGGGGGCGAGCAGTACTTC. Translated: CASSWQGGEQYF.

The chain joins TRBV28 to TRBJ1-1; tentative D call: TRBD1 (5 bases). The CDR3 contains 14 residues. Germline loops: CDR1 MDHEN, CDR2 SYDVKM. Trimming cost V 6 bases and J 3 bases, with 14 bases left between them. The CDR3 spells CASSTPLGDTEAFF. Here the CDR3 DNA reads TGTGCCAGCAGCACGCCCTTGGGGGACACTGAAGCTTTCTTT.

V is TRBV11-2 and J is TRBJ2-2; no firm D call. The CDR3 loop spans 14 amino acids. The V end was cut by 4 bases, the J end by 1 base, with 7 bases between. CDR1 and CDR2 (germline): SGHAT, FQNNGV. CDR3 region: CASSSDKNTGELFF. For the CDR3, the DNA is TGTGCCAGCAGCTCCGACAAGAACACCGGGGAGCTGTTTTTT. The full variable domain, completed using reference TRBV11-2 and TRBJ2-2, is EAGVAQSPRYKIIEKRQSVAFWCNPISGHATLYWYQQILGQGPKLLIQFQNNGVVDDSQLPKDRFSAERLKGVDSTLKIQPAKLEDSAVYLCASSSDKNTGELFFGEGSRLTVL.

The chain couples TRBV4-1 to TRBJ1-1; maybe TRBD1 (5 bases). The germline gives CDR1 MGHRA, CDR2 YSYEKL. The CDR3 spans 13 residues. The V gene lost 5 bases and the J gene lost 4 bases, with 11 bases spanning the gap. The DNA for the CDR3 is TGCGCCAGCAGCTCCAGGGTTGGCACTGAAGCTTTCTTT. Translation: CASSSRVGTEAFF.

The rearrangement joins TRBV19 to TRBJ2-3; possibly TRBD2 for D (6 bases). Germline V gives CDR1 LNHDA, CDR2 SQIVND (reference sequence). CDR3 length: 15 amino acids. The V and J ends lost 6 bases and 1 base respectively, with 14 bases between them. This CDR3 is CASSSLGTGTDTQYF. As DNA, the CDR3 is TGTGCCAGTAGCTCCCTAGGGACTGGCACAGATACGCAGTATTTT.

In its sample, this clone was seen once. This same CDR3 is encoded by further DNA sequences in the sample. The chain couples TRBV28 to TRBJ1-1; no definite D call. Germline lookup yields CDR1 MDHEN and CDR2 SYDVKM. This CDR3 comprises 14 residues. Trimming cost V 4 bases and J 0 bases, with 9 bases left between them. DNA of the CDR3: TGTGCCAGCAGTTCGCCGGGAATGAACACTGAAGCTTTCTTT. Translated, it gives CASSSPGMNTEAFF.

This chain uses TRBV28 with TRBJ2-3, with 10 bases aligning to TRBD2. This CDR3 contains 15 residues. The germline CDR1 and CDR2 sequences are MDHEN and SYDVKM. V trimming: 6 bases; J trimming: 10 bases; junction bases outside the gene matches: 13. CDR3 in amino acids: CASSTSGKDAGSQYF. The CDR3 nucleotides read TGTGCCAGCAGCACTAGCGGGAAAGACGCTGGCTCGCAGTATTTT.

This rearrangement joins TRBV5-1 to TRBJ1-1; 9 bases agree with TRBD1. V trimming: 1 base; J trimming: 1 base; junction bases outside the gene matches: 8. This CDR3 is built from 17 residues. Germline lookup yields CDR1 SGHRS and CDR2 YFSETQ. The CDR3 DNA follows: TGCGCCAGCAGCTTGCAGCCAACGGGACAGGGGAACACTGAAGCTTTCTTT. Translated, it gives CASSLQPTGQGNTEAFF.

The chain combines TRBV5-1 with TRBJ2-3; 9 bases match TRBD2. This CDR3 spans 15 amino acids. With V trimmed by 0 bases and J by 7 bases, 6 bases remained unmatched. The germline V gene encodes CDR1 SGHRS and CDR2 YFSETQ. The CDR3 spells CASSLELAGTYTQYF. The DNA of the CDR3 is TGCGCCAGCAGCTTGGAGCTAGCGGGAACGTATACGCAGTATTTT. Full variable domain (rest looked up from reference TRBV5-1 and TRBJ2-3): KAGVTQTPRYLIKTRGQQVTLSCSPISGHRSVSWYQQTPGQGLQFLFEYFSETQRNKGNFPGRFSGRQFSNSRSEMNVSTLELGDSALYLCASSLELAGTYTQYFGPGTRLTVL.

The chain couples TRBV29-1 to TRBJ2-7; a possible D gene is TRBD1 (5 bases). The CDR3 totals 13 residues. Germline lookup yields CDR1 SQVTM and CDR2 ANQGSEA. V lost 6 bases, J lost 3 bases, and 15 bases lay in between. The CDR3 coding sequence is TGCAGCGTCACAGGTGACGGCCTCTACGAGCAGTACTTC. Its translation is CSVTGDGLYEQYF.

This chain uses TRBV28 with TRBJ2-4, with 9 nucleotides matching TRBD1. The CDR3 covers 17 residues. V lost 4 bases and J lost 0; bases outside the gene matches: 7. Germline loops: CDR1 MDHEN, CDR2 SYDVKM. The CDR3 nucleotides are TGTGCCAGCAGTTCGGCAGGGACAGGGCTAGCCAAAAACATTCAGTACTTC. Encoded protein: CASSSAGTGLAKNIQYF. The full variable domain, completed using reference TRBV28 and TRBJ2-4, is DVKVTQSSRYLVKRTGEKVFLECVQDMDHENMFWYRQDPGLGLRLIYFSYDVKMKEKGDIPEGYSVSREKKERFSLILESASTNQTSMYLCASSSAGTGLAKNIQYFGAGTRLSVL.

The rearrangement joins TRBV27 to TRBJ2-1; D is ambiguous. Trimming left V 2 bases short and J 7 bases short, with 15 bases between. Germline V gene lookup returns CDR1 MNHEY and CDR2 SMNVEV (reference sequence). The CDR3 has 15 amino acids. The CDR3 DNA reads as TGTGCCAGCAGTTTAGTGGGTGGATGGAGTAATGAGCAGTTCTTC. Translated, it gives CASSLVGGWSNEQFF.

As regards this clone: Other DNA sequences in this specimen translate into the identical CDR3. This sequence joins TRBV5-1 and TRBJ2-7; D is undetermined. The V gene lost 1 base and the J gene lost 1 base, with 9 bases spanning the gap. This CDR3 contains 14 residues. Germline V CDR1 and CDR2: SGHRS, YFSETQ. CDR3 amino acids: CASSLLTGSYEQYF. CDR3 nucleotide sequence: TGCGCCAGCAGCTTGCTCACTGGATCCTACGAGCAGTACTTC.

This rearrangement joins TRBV11-2 to TRBJ2-3; D is ambiguous. V lost 4 bases to trimming and J lost 8 bases, with 7 bases between them. This CDR3 has 11 amino acids. CDR1 and CDR2 (germline): SGHAT, FQNNGV. The CDR3 here is CASSYGLTQYF. The CDR3 region has the DNA TGTGCCAGCAGCTACGGGCTTACGCAGTATTTT.